This T cell receptor beta chain appears in the sequencing data of a study of blood T cell repertoires in COVID-19. This CDR3 contains 15 residues. Per germline, CDR1 MNHEY and CDR2 SMNVEV (reference sequence). V gave up 8 bases and J gave up 8 bases; unmatched junction bases: 14. Only in-frame clones appear in the TCRdb table, and some are missing; sequencing was by immunoSEQ multiplex PCR. The repertoire holds about 400,000 clones, with 80% to 90% as singletons. Participants were aged about 18 to 90 years from approximately 23 US areas. The genes are TRBV27 and TRBJ2-1, with TRBD2 identical over 8 bases. Sequenced input: PBMCs or T cells enriched from blood (not recorded which). The origin of this receptor is a man in his forties or fifties in a cohort exposed to, infected with or recovered from COVID-19 (not recorded which). The CDR3 sequence: CASFLTGGPEDEQFF. CDR3 coding DNA: TGTGCCAGCTTTCTAACGGGAGGGCCGGAGGATGAGCAGTTCTTC.